The subject of this entry is one T cell receptor (beta chain). Its antigen is currently unknown. V was cut by 3 bases and J by 0 bases, with 15 bases left in between. Germline CDR1 and CDR2: KGHSH and LQKENI. The CDR3 loop spans 17 amino acids. The sample comes from a study of a mutant IDH1 vaccine in newly diagnosed glioma. Looking at the study overall: Either 4-6 weeks after radiotherapy alone or alongside temozolomide, vaccination was begun. Study observations and caveats: 80% to 95% of patients showed vaccine-induced immune responses across multiple MHC alleles.

Assay: immunoSEQ multiplex PCR; the TCRdb copy retains only in-frame clones and omits some. The sample holds 50,000 or so clones, around 80% seen once. The time point is: week 5, during vaccination. Every vaccination contained 300 ug of the mutant IDH1 20-mer peptide and was paired with topical imiquimod. This TCR came from a woman between 50 and 59 years old with glioma. The source was PBMCs, collected from a glioma patient whose treatment included an IDH1 peptide vaccine. The chain links TRBV18 to TRBJ1-3; tentatively, D is TRBD1 (5 bases). CDR3 residues: CASSPVAQAGSGNTIYF. CDR3 DNA sequence: TGTGCCAGCTCACCGGTGGCACAGGCCGGCTCTGGAAACACCATATATTTT.